Below, 7 T cell receptor beta chains from the same sample are listed, as sequenced in a study of T cells after yellow fever vaccination. TCRdb redid the calling of the 5' RACE reads with MiXCR, one entry per CDR3 protein. The repertoire holds about 350,000 distinct CDR3 sequences, with 8.1% as singletons. The sequencing used PBMCs, collected about 49 days after the first yellow fever vaccination. The receptors stem from a man between 18 and 35 years old who received the YFV17D yellow fever vaccine.

The chain combines TRBV20-1 with TRBJ2-4, with D tentatively TRBD1 (6 bases). The CDR3 totals 12 residues. V gave up 6 bases and J gave up 7 bases, with 13 bases separating them. Germline V gene sequence: CDR1 DFQATT, CDR2 SNEGSKA (reference sequence). The CDR3 DNA reads TGCAGTGCGGGCCTTCAGGGGAACATTCAGTACTTC. It is translated as CSAGLQGNIQYF.

This clonotype was seen a handful of times. This chain connects TRBV7-9 to TRBJ2-7; TRBD2 is a possible D gene (5 bases). V was trimmed by 4 bases and J by 1 base, leaving 11 bases between them. The CDR3 runs to 14 residues. CDR1 and CDR2 (germline): SEHNR, FQNEAQ (reference sequence). The DNA of the CDR3 is TGTGCCAGCAGCTCCTCAGAGGGTTCCTACGAGCAGTACGTC. It translates to CASSSSEGSYEQYV.

A few counts support this clonotype. V is TRBV29-1 and J is TRBJ2-7; 7 bases align to TRBD2. The CDR3 length is 13 residues. V gave up 2 bases and J gave up 7 bases; unmatched junction bases: 8. Germline V lookup: CDR1 SQVTM, CDR2 ANQGSEA. CDR3 nucleotide sequence: TGCAGCGTTGAAAGTTTGACTAGCCGGGAGCAGTACTTC. It encodes CSVESLTSREQYF.

The V call is TRBV4-1, the J call TRBJ2-7; D not certain. Trimming removed 3 bases at V and 3 bases at J, with 9 bases between. The CDR3 loop spans 13 amino acids. Germline V gives CDR1 MGHRA, CDR2 YSYEKL. The CDR3 reads CASSHGLNYEQYV. The DNA for the CDR3 is TGCGCCAGCAGCCACGGGCTAAACTACGAGCAGTACGTC.

This clonotype was detected a few times. The chain couples TRBV12-3 or TRBV12-4 to TRBJ2-1; the match to TRBD2 covers 10 bases. With V trimmed by 3 bases and J by 10 bases, 9 bases remained unmatched. The CDR3 loop spans 15 amino acids. This chain's CDR3 is CASSLSGGAFREQFF. The CDR3, as DNA: TGTGCCAGCAGTTTGAGCGGGGGGGCCTTTCGGGAGCAGTTCTTC.

J is TRBJ1-1 and V is TRBV6-2 or TRBV6-3; no clear D gene. The CDR3 extends over 12 amino acids. Germline CDR1 reads MNHEY; CDR2 reads SVGEGT. Trimming stripped 6 bases from V and 7 bases from J, with 12 bases between. CDR3 residues: CASSSTSREAFF. The DNA of the CDR3 is TGTGCCAGCAGCAGCACCTCCCGTGAAGCTTTCTTT.

CDR3 in amino acids: CSAARGRELFF. In DNA form, the CDR3 reads TGCAGTGCAGCACGGGGTAGGGAGCTGTTTTTT. The chain combines TRBV20-1 with TRBJ2-2; weak D call: TRBD2 (5 bases). The CDR3 runs to 11 residues. The germline V gene has CDR1 DFQATT and CDR2 SNEGSKA (reference sequence). Trimming left V 6 bases short and J 9 bases short, with 11 bases between.